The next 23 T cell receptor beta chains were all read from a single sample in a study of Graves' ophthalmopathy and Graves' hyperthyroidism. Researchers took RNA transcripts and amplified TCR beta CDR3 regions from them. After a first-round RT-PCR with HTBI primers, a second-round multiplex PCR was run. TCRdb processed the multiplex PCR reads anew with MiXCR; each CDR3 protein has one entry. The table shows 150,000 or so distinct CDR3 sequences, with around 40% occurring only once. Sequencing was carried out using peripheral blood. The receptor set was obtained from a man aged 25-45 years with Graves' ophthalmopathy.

The CDR3, as DNA: TGCAGTGCTAGTCACGGGGGGGGCCGGGCCTACGAGCAGTACTTC. Protein sequence: CSASHGGGRAYEQYF. This chain joins TRBV20-1 and TRBJ2-7, with 8 bases matching TRBD2. Germline assignment: CDR1 DFQATT and CDR2 SNEGSKA (reference sequence). With 3 bases clipped from V and 2 bases from J, the junction kept 9 bases outside the gene matches. The CDR3 loop spans 15 amino acids.

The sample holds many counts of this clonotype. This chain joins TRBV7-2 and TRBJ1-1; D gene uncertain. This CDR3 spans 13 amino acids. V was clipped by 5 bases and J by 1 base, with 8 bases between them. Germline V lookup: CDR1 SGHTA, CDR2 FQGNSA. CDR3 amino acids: CASSAGRNTEAFF. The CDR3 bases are TGTGCCAGCAGCGCCGGGAGGAACACTGAAGCTTTCTTT.

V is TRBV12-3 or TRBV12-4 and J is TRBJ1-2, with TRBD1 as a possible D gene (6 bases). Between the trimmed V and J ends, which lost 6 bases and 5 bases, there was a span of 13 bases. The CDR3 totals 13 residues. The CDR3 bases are TGTGCCAGCAGCCGGACAGCGCGTTATGGCTACACCTTC. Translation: CASSRTARYGYTF.

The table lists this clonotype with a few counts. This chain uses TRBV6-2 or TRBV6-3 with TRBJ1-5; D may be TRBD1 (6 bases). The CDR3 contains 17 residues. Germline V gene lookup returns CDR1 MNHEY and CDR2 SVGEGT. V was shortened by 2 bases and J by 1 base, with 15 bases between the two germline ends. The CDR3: CASSYQAGETSNQPQHF. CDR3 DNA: TGTGCCAGCAGTTACCAGGCAGGGGAGACCAGCAATCAGCCCCAGCATTTT.

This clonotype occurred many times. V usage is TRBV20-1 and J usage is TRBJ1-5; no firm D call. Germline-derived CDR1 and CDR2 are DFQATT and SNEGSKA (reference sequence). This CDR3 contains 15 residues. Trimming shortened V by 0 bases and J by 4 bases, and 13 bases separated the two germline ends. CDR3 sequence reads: CSARDFSLGNQPQHF. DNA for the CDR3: TGCAGTGCTAGAGATTTCTCCCTCGGGAATCAGCCCCAGCATTTT.

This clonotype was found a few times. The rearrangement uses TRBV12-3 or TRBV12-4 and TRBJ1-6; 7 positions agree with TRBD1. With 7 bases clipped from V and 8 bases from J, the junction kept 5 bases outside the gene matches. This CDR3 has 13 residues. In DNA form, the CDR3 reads TGTGCCAGCAAGACAGGGCTGGATTCACCCCTCCACTTT. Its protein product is CASKTGLDSPLHF.

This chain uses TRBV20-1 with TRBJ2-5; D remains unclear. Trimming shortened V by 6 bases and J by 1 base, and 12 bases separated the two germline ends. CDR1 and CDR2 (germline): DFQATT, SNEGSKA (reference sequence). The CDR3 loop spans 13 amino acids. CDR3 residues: CSALPRTQETQYF. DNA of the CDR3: TGCAGTGCCCTCCCTCGGACCCAAGAGACCCAGTACTTC.

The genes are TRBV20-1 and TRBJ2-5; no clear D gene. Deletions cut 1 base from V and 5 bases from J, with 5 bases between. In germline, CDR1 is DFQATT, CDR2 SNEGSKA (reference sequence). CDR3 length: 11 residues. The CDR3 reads CSARGGETQYF. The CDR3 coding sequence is TGCAGTGCTAGAGGCGGTGAGACCCAGTACTTC.

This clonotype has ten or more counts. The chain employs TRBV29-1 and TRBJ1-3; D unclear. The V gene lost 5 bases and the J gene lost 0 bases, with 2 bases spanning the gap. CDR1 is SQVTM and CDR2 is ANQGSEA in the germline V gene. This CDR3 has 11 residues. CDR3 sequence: CSVNSGNTIYF. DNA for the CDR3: TGCAGCGTTAACTCTGGAAACACCATATATTTT.

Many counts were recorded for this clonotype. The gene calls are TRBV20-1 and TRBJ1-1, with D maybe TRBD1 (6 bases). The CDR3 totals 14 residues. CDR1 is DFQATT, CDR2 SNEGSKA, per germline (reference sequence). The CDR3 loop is CSAPSGQRQPEAFF. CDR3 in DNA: TGCAGCGCTCCATCAGGACAGCGGCAGCCTGAAGCTTTCTTT.

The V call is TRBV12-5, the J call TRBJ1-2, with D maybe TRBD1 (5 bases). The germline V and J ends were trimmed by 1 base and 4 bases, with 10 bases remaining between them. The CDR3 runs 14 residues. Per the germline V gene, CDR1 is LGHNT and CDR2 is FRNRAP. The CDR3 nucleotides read TGTGCTAGTGGTTTGGCAGGGATGATCTATGGCTACACCTTC. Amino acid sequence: CASGLAGMIYGYTF.

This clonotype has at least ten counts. This CDR3 reads CASSYRRGTEAFF. CDR3 sequence (DNA): TGTGCCAGCAGTTATCGTAGGGGCACTGAAGCTTTCTTT. The chain recombines TRBV6-2 or TRBV6-3 with TRBJ1-1; the D gene is possibly TRBD1 (5 bases). With 3 bases removed from V and 4 bases from J, the gap between germline ends came to 9 bases. The CDR3 totals 13 residues. Germline V lookup: CDR1 MNHEY, CDR2 SVGEGT.

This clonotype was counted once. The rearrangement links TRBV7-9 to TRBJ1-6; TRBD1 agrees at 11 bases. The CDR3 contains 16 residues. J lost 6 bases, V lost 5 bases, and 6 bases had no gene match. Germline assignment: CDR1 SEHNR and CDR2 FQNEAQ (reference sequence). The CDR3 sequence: CASSGGQGARNSPLHF. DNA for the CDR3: TGTGCCAGCAGCGGAGGACAGGGGGCGCGTAATTCACCCCTCCACTTT.

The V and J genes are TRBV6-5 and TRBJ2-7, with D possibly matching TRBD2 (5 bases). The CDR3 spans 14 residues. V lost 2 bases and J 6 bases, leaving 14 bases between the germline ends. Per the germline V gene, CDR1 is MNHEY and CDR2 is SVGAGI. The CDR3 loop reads CASSYAGWGVEQYF. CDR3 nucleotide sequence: TGTGCCAGCAGTTACGCGGGCTGGGGAGTCGAGCAGTACTTC.

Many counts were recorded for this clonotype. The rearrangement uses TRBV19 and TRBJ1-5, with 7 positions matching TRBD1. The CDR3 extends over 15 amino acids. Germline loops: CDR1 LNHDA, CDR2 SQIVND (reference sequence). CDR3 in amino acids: CATGAWDSINQPQHF. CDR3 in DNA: TGTGCTACCGGGGCATGGGACAGCATCAATCAGCCCCAGCATTTT.

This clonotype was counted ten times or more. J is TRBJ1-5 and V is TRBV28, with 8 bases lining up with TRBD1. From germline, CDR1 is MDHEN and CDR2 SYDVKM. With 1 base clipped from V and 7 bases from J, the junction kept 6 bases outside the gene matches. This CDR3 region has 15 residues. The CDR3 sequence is CASSLYLRGHQPQHF. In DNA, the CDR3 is TGTGCCAGCAGTTTATATCTCAGGGGGCACCAGCCCCAGCATTTT.

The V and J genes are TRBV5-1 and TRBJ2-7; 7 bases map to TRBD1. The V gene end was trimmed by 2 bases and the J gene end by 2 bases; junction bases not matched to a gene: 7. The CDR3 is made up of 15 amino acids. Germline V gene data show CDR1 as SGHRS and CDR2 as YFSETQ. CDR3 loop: CASSLGGQETYEQYF. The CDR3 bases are TGCGCCAGCAGCTTAGGTGGACAGGAAACCTACGAGCAGTACTTC.

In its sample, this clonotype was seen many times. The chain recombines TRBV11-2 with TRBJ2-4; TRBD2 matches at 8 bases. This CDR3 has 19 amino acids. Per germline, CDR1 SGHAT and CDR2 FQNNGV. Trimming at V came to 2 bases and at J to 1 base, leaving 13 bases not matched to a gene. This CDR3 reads CASSLPLGEGLGAKNIQYF. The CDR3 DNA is TGTGCCAGCAGCTTACCCCTGGGGGAGGGACTAGGGGCCAAAAACATTCAGTACTTC.

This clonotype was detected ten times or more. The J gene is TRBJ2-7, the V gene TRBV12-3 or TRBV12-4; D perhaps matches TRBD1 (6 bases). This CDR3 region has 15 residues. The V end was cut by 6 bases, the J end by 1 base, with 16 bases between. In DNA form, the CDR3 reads TGTGCCAGCAGGTCACAGGGTGTTTTTTCCTACGAGCAGTACTTC. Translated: CASRSQGVFSYEQYF.

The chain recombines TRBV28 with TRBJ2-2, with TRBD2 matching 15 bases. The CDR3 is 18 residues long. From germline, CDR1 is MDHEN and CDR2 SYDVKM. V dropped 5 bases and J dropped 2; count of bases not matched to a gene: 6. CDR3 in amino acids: CASSPRTSGRVNTGELFF. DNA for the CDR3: TGTGCCAGCAGTCCCAGGACTAGCGGGAGGGTTAACACCGGGGAGCTGTTTTTT.

The DNA for the CDR3 is TGTGCCAGCAGTTTCGGGACCGCCTATGGCTACACCTTC. The encoded protein is CASSFGTAYGYTF. The chain joins TRBV12-3 or TRBV12-4 to TRBJ1-2; maybe TRBD1 (5 bases). Trimming took off 3 bases at V and 4 bases at J, with 9 bases between the two ends. CDR3 length: 13 amino acids.

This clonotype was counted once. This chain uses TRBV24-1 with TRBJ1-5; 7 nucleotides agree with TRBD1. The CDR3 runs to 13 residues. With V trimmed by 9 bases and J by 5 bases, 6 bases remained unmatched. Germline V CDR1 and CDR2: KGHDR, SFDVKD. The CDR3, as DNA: TGTGCCACCTCACACAGGGGAGATCAGCCCCAGCATTTT. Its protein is CATSHRGDQPQHF.

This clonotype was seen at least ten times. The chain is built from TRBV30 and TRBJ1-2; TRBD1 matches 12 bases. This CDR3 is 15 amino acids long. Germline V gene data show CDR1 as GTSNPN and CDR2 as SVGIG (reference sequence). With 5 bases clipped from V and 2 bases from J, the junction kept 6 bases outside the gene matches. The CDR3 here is CAWDPGQGANYGYTF. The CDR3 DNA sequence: TGTGCCTGGGACCCGGGACAGGGGGCGAACTATGGCTACACCTTC.